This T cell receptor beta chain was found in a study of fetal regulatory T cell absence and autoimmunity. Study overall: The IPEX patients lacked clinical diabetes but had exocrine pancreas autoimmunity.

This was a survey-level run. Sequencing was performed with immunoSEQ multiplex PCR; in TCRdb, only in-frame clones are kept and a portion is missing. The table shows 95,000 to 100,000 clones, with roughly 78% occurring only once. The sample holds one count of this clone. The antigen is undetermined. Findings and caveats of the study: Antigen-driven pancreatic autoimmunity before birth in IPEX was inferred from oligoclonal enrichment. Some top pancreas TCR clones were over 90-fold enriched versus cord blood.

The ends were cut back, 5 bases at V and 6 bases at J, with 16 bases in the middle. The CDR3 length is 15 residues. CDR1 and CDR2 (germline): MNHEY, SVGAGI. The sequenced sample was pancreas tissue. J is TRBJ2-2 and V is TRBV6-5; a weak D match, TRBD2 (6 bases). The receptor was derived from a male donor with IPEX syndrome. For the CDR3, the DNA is TGTGCCAGCAGTACCCCCCGGGACTTCTCCGGGGAGCTGTTTTTT. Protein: CASSTPRDFSGELFF.